This TCR beta chain stems from a study of blood T cell repertoires in COVID-19. The CDR3 totals 14 residues. Trimming cost V 5 bases and J 6 bases, with 16 bases left between them. Germline loops: CDR1 MNHEY, CDR2 SVGAGI. Produced via immunoSEQ multiplex PCR; TCRdb's table is partial and in-frame only. The repertoire includes approximately 270,000 clones, approximately 83% of them detected once, and roughly 14% sits in the top ten. Those enrolled in Seattle joined during active infection and were followed longitudinally afterward. The specimen was peripheral blood. The origin of this receptor is a person aged 65-85 years with COVID-19, enrolled during active disease. This chain joins TRBV6-5 and TRBJ1-1, with D unclear. In DNA, the CDR3 is TGTGCCAGCAGTCCGACTAATTGGGGAGCTGAAGCTTTCTTT. Protein: CASSPTNWGAEAFF.